One and the same sample provided the 26 T cell receptor beta chains below, sequenced in a study of shared clonotypes between healthy human individuals. Terminally differentiated effector memory CD45RA+ cells were left out of the naive CD8 fraction, which was CD45RO-negative and positively selected for CCR7. TCRdb's copy holds only in-frame clones and misses some; the assay was immunoSEQ multiplex PCR. The data show 1.5 million to 2.5 million clones, approximately 94% seen once. Sequencing used naive CD8+ T cells sorted from blood. Receptor source: a man between 18 and 29 years old in good health.

Details on this clone: Other DNA sequences in the sample encode the same CDR3. The chain has TRBV27 and TRBJ1-2; D is perhaps TRBD1 (5 bases). The CDR3 length is 13 residues. The germline V and J ends were trimmed by 2 bases and 4 bases, with 8 bases remaining between them. CDR1 and CDR2 (germline): MNHEY, SMNVEV (reference sequence). In DNA, the CDR3 is TGTGCCAGCAGTTTAGGTCAGGGCTATGGCTACACCTTC. Its translation: CASSLGQGYGYTF.

The rearrangement links TRBV4-3 to TRBJ2-2; tentative D call: TRBD2 (6 bases). CDR3 length equals 18 residues. Per germline, CDR1 LGHNA and CDR2 YSLEER. V gave up 0 bases and J gave up 1 base, with 15 bases separating them. The CDR3 coding sequence is TGCGCCAGCAGCCAAGACAAGGAGGGAACTGTGAACACCGGGGAGCTGTTTTTT. This sequence encodes CASSQDKEGTVNTGELFF.

The chain recombines TRBV27 with TRBJ1-4; D possibly corresponds to TRBD1 (5 bases). CDR3 length equals 13 residues. The ends were cut back, 5 bases at V and 1 base at J, with 5 bases in the middle. Germline assignment: CDR1 MNHEY and CDR2 SMNVEV (reference sequence). The DNA for the CDR3 is TGTGCCAGCAGTAGGGGAACTAATGAAAAACTGTTTTTT. Translated: CASSRGTNEKLFF.

The chain couples TRBV6-1 to TRBJ2-7; the D gene is possibly TRBD1 (6 bases). Trimming stripped 3 bases from V and 7 bases from J, with 19 bases between. The CDR3 length is 15 residues. Germline CDR1 reads MNHNS; CDR2 reads SASEGT. This CDR3 reads CASSDIRGSEREQYF. CDR3 nucleotides: TGTGCCAGCAGTGATATTAGGGGGTCCGAGAGGGAGCAGTACTTC.

With regard to this clone: The sample holds other DNA sequences that translate to the same CDR3. V usage is TRBV7-9 and J usage is TRBJ2-7, with 8 bases aligning to TRBD2. CDR3 length equals 13 residues. The V gene's germline CDR1 is SEHNR and CDR2 FQNEAQ (reference sequence). Germline trimming cut 4 bases from V and 4 bases from J; bases unmatched to any gene: 3. The chain's CDR3 is CASSSGGGYEQYF. The CDR3 DNA reads as TGTGCCAGCAGCTCGGGAGGGGGATACGAGCAGTACTTC.

The chain uses TRBV7-9 and TRBJ2-7; D possibly corresponds to TRBD2 (6 bases). V was pared by 8 bases and J by 3 bases, with 20 bases between. Germline lookup yields CDR1 SEHNR and CDR2 FQNEAQ (reference sequence). The CDR3 totals 15 residues. The DNA for the CDR3 is TGTGCCAGCGTCCCGGAGGGACGATCCCACTACGAGCAGTACTTC. As protein: CASVPEGRSHYEQYF.

The chain couples TRBV4-1 to TRBJ2-2; no firm D call. This CDR3 is built from 14 residues. Trimming cost V 1 base and J 4 bases, with 7 bases left between them. Germline-derived CDR1 and CDR2 are MGHRA and YSYEKL. The CDR3 coding sequence is TGCGCCAGCAGCCAAGGTCCTTCCACCGGGGAGCTGTTTTTT. This gives the protein CASSQGPSTGELFF.

The chain uses TRBV13 and TRBJ2-5; 9 nucleotides align to TRBD2. Germline trimming cut 10 bases from V and 7 bases from J; bases unmatched to any gene: 19. Germline V gene sequence: CDR1 PRHDT, CDR2 FYEKMQ (reference sequence). The CDR3 is 16 residues long. The CDR3, as DNA: TGTGCCACTGCAAGCGGAATAGCGGGGGCCGGAGGGACCCAGTACTTC. It is translated as CATASGIAGAGGTQYF.

This clone appeared a single time. The V and J genes are TRBV5-1 and TRBJ2-7; 7 nucleotides align to TRBD1. V shed 2 bases and J 0 bases; nucleotides not matched to a gene: 8. CDR1 and CDR2 (germline): SGHRS, YFSETQ. CDR3 length equals 16 residues. Written as DNA, the CDR3 is TGCGCCAGCAGCTTTCGGGACAGTTCAGGCTCCTACGAGCAGTACTTC. Translated: CASSFRDSSGSYEQYF.

The chain combines TRBV7-2 with TRBJ2-1; D ambiguous. The CDR3 has 14 amino acids. V was clipped by 2 bases and J by 8 bases, with 13 bases between them. In germline, CDR1 is SGHTA, CDR2 FQGNSA. DNA of the CDR3: TGTGCCAGCAGCTTAACTCTTGGCATCCATGAGCAGTTCTTC. It is translated as CASSLTLGIHEQFF.

Remarks on this clone: The germline gene is not matched at one end of the junction; a read error may be the cause. The chain joins TRBV7-9 to TRBJ2-7; maybe TRBD1 (6 bases). The germline V gene encodes CDR1 SEHNR and CDR2 FQNEAQ (reference sequence). This CDR3 has 12 residues. The CDR3 loop reads CASSLVWGLEEF. CDR3 bases: TGTGCCAGCAGCTTAGTATGGGGGCTTGAGGAATTC.

The chain joins TRBV7-9 to TRBJ1-6, with TRBD1 matching over 8 bases. The germline V gene encodes CDR1 SEHNR and CDR2 FQNEAQ (reference sequence). J was trimmed by 8 bases and V by 3 bases; bases with no gene match: 3. The CDR3 sequence is 14 residues long. For the CDR3, the DNA is TGTGCCAGCAGCTTTGGACAGGGTGATTCACCCCTCCACTTT. This gives the protein CASSFGQGDSPLHF.

With regard to this clone: This same CDR3 is encoded by further DNA sequences in the sample. This chain joins TRBV9 and TRBJ2-5; D is unresolved. Trimming removed 0 bases at V and 5 bases at J, with 5 bases between. Germline CDR1 SGDLS, CDR2 YYNGEE. This CDR3 has 12 amino acids. DNA for the CDR3: TGTGCCAGCAGCGTAGCCGGGGAGACCCAGTACTTC. It yields the protein CASSVAGETQYF.

The chain joins TRBV7-9 to TRBJ2-3; 10 bases agree with TRBD2. From germline, CDR1 is SEHNR and CDR2 FQNEAQ (reference sequence). V lost 2 bases to trimming and J lost 5 bases; unmatched junction nucleotides: 16. The CDR3 has 19 amino acids. The CDR3 bases are TGTGCCAGCAGCTTATGGCAAACAGGGGAGCGACTAGCGGGAGATACGCAGTATTTT. Protein product: CASSLWQTGERLAGDTQYF.

The chain joins TRBV11-2 to TRBJ2-1; TRBD2 matches 14 bases. This CDR3 comprises 16 residues. CDR1 SGHAT and CDR2 FQNNGV come from the germline V gene. With 3 bases clipped from V and 8 bases from J, the junction kept 6 bases outside the gene matches. The CDR3 region is CASSLEPGLAGDEQFF. DNA for the CDR3: TGTGCCAGCAGCTTGGAACCGGGACTAGCGGGAGATGAGCAGTTCTTC.

Note on this clone: The same CDR3 can be traced to other DNA sequences in this sample. The rearrangement uses TRBV6-5 and TRBJ1-1, with 9 positions matching TRBD1. The V segment lost 5 bases and the J segment 5 bases; nucleotides outside the gene matches: 3. Germline values: CDR1 MNHEY, CDR2 SVGAGI. The CDR3 loop spans 13 amino acids. The CDR3 sequence: CASSGTGLTEAFF. CDR3 DNA sequence: TGTGCCAGCAGTGGGACAGGGCTGACTGAAGCTTTCTTT.

This chain links TRBV4-1 with TRBJ2-7; 7 nucleotides align to TRBD1. Trimming at V came to 4 bases and at J to 4 bases, leaving 13 bases not matched to a gene. This CDR3 has 16 residues. In germline, CDR1 is MGHRA, CDR2 YSYEKL. CDR3 in amino acids: CASSRGGRTGLYEQYF. The CDR3 DNA reads as TGCGCCAGCAGCCGTGGTGGCCGGACAGGCTTATACGAGCAGTACTTC.

The chain recombines TRBV4-3 with TRBJ2-1, with 8 bases fitting TRBD1. CDR1 is LGHNA, CDR2 YSLEER, per germline. Trimming removed 1 base from V and 4 bases from J; junction bases left unmatched: 3. The CDR3 covers 15 residues. The CDR3 sequence is CASSQGTGPYNEQFF. CDR3 coding DNA: TGCGCCAGCAGCCAAGGGACAGGGCCGTACAATGAGCAGTTCTTC.

The chain's CDR3 is CASSAGTGGGSPLHF. CDR3 bases: TGTGCCAGCAGCGCCGGGACAGGGGGAGGTTCACCCCTCCACTTT. The chain combines TRBV5-6 with TRBJ1-6; 11 bases align to TRBD1. This CDR3 contains 15 residues. V shed 4 bases and J 9 bases; nucleotides not matched to a gene: 6. Germline assignment: CDR1 SGHDT and CDR2 YYEEEE.

The J gene is TRBJ2-7, the V gene TRBV21-1; no check of the table's D call, TRBD2, against the DNA was made. TRBV21-1 is given as a pseudogene. The CDR3 totals 11 residues. In nucleotides, the CDR3 is TGTGCCAGCAGCAAGGAGAACGAGCAGTACTTC. Residues: CASSKENEQYF.

As DNA, the CDR3 is TGCGCCAGCAGTAACCGGGACCGTTTAGATCAGCCCCAGCATTTT. Encoded protein: CASSNRDRLDQPQHF. The chain is built from TRBV23-1 and TRBJ1-5; TRBD1 is a possible D gene (5 bases). TRBV23-1 is placed among ORFs of uncertain function. CDR3 size: 15 residues. Trimming cost V 5 bases and J 5 bases, with 16 bases left between them.

This chain joins TRBV7-9 and TRBJ2-1; TRBD1 matches at 10 bases. The CDR3 is 14 residues long. The V and J ends lost 5 bases and 9 bases, in that order; junction bases with no gene match: 7. Germline V gene data show CDR1 as SEHNR and CDR2 as FQNEAQ (reference sequence). The CDR3 region has the DNA TGTGCCAGCAGCCAGGGGGGACAGGGGTCTGAGCAGTTCTTC. Its protein product is CASSQGGQGSEQFF.

A remark on this clone: The same CDR3 is also encoded by other DNA sequences in this sample. This chain links TRBV6-5 with TRBJ1-1, with D maybe TRBD1 (5 bases). V lost 0 bases and J 0 bases, leaving 11 bases between the germline ends. The CDR3 extends over 16 amino acids. In germline, CDR1 is MNHEY, CDR2 SVGAGI. The CDR3 protein is CASSYSRGTMNTEAFF. CDR3 nucleotides: TGTGCCAGCAGTTACTCACGGGGGACGATGAACACTGAAGCTTTCTTT.

The CDR3 sequence: CASSPLGEHYGYTF. CDR3 sequence (DNA): TGTGCCAGTAGCCCGCTGGGGGAGCACTATGGCTACACCTTC. The chain links TRBV19 to TRBJ1-2; the D gene is possibly TRBD1 (5 bases). Germline V gene data show CDR1 as LNHDA and CDR2 as SQIVND (reference sequence). The CDR3 is 14 amino acids. Deletions cut 6 bases from V and 3 bases from J, with 14 bases between.

The V call is TRBV4-1, the J call TRBJ1-1, with D unresolved. V was shortened by 0 bases and J by 8 bases, with 19 bases between the two germline ends. Germline values: CDR1 MGHRA, CDR2 YSYEKL. This CDR3 comprises 16 residues. CDR3 residues: CASSQESFALSAEAFF. The CDR3 region has the DNA TGCGCCAGCAGCCAAGAGAGCTTCGCCCTGAGTGCCGAAGCTTTCTTT.

The chain employs TRBV2 and TRBJ2-5, with TRBD1 matching over 8 bases. V dropped 6 bases and J dropped 5; count of bases not matched to a gene: 8. The CDR3 runs 14 residues. Germline-derived CDR1 and CDR2 are SNHLY and FYNNEI. This CDR3 reads CASSQGTGRETQYF. The CDR3, as DNA: TGTGCCAGCAGCCAGGGGACAGGTCGGGAGACCCAGTACTTC. Supplemented by reference TRBV2 and TRBJ2-5, the full variable domain reads EPEVTQTPSHQVTQMGQEVILRCVPISNHLYFYWYRQILGQKVEFLVSFYNNEISEKSEIFDDQFSVERPDGSNFTLKIRSTKLEDSAMYFCASSQGTGRETQYFGPGTRLLVL.